This is a list of T cell receptor beta chains from one sample in a study of CD8 T cells in Susac syndrome. TCRdb ran MiXCR on the immunoSEQ multiplex PCR reads and lists one entry per CDR3 protein. The table has under 200,000 distinct CDR3 sequences, around nine tenths seen once. The sequencing sample was made of CD4+ T cells from PBMCs. The receptor set was obtained from a human donor with Susac syndrome. CDR3s leave out the opening cysteine and the closing phenylalanine or tryptophan. Fields, in order: J gene, V gene, CDR3 protein.

j_call: TRBJ1-6
v_call: TRBV12-3/TRBV12-4
cdr3_aa: ASSPGQGSPLH

j_call: TRBJ2-5
v_call: TRBV28
cdr3_aa: ASSLTSEKTQY

j_call: TRBJ1-2
v_call: TRBV3-1
cdr3_aa: ASSRSQGTGGYT

j_call: TRBJ2-2
v_call: TRBV24-1
cdr3_aa: GCGGLAGGVGELF

j_call: TRBJ2-1
v_call: TRBV28
cdr3_aa: ASSFPSVEQF

j_call: TRBJ2-5
v_call: TRBV18
cdr3_aa: ASSPRPGGGETQY

j_call: TRBJ2-7
v_call: TRBV19
cdr3_aa: ASSITGGLGYEQY

j_call: TRBJ2-1
v_call: TRBV7-3
cdr3_aa: ASSASTGSYNEQF

j_call: TRBJ1-3
v_call: TRBV4-1
cdr3_aa: ASSQGRGSSGNTIY

j_call: TRBJ2-1
v_call: TRBV30
cdr3_aa: AWSPTGTGGNEQF

j_call: TRBJ1-2
v_call: TRBV20-1
cdr3_aa: SARWESNYGYT

j_call: TRBJ2-5
v_call: TRBV3-1
cdr3_aa: ASSHPRTGGETQY

j_call: TRBJ2-6
v_call: TRBV19
cdr3_aa: ASFQGSGANVLT

j_call: TRBJ2-1
v_call: TRBV29-1
cdr3_aa: SVARDNEQF

j_call: TRBJ1-6
v_call: TRBV2
cdr3_aa: ASREDRGYSPLH

j_call: TRBJ1-3
v_call: TRBV2
cdr3_aa: ASSEDRGRGNTIY

j_call: TRBJ2-3
v_call: TRBV20-1
cdr3_aa: SASKGAQDTQY

j_call: TRBJ2-1
v_call: TRBV28
cdr3_aa: ASGGGWSSYNEQF

j_call: TRBJ2-6
v_call: TRBV27
cdr3_aa: ASRVSGANVLT

j_call: TRBJ2-3
v_call: TRBV5-1
cdr3_aa: ASSPEARDTQY

j_call: TRBJ2-1
v_call: TRBV6-6
cdr3_aa: ASIRLAGNEQF

j_call: TRBJ2-7
v_call: TRBV20-1
cdr3_aa: SARDERYRTYEQY

j_call: TRBJ2-1
v_call: TRBV20-1
cdr3_aa: SARAGPGDDEQF

j_call: TRBJ2-5
v_call: TRBV4-1
cdr3_aa: ASSRERRGGGRQETQY

j_call: TRBJ2-2
v_call: TRBV11-2
cdr3_aa: ASSLGWGATGELF

j_call: TRBJ2-1
v_call: TRBV6-2/TRBV6-3
cdr3_aa: ASSYSIIRLPYNEQF

j_call: TRBJ2-2
v_call: TRBV4-1
cdr3_aa: ASSQVRTGIIVGELF

j_call: TRBJ2-3
v_call: TRBV4-1
cdr3_aa: ASSQVPGTDTQY

j_call: TRBJ1-1
v_call: TRBV21-1
cdr3_aa: ASIPGPREAF

j_call: TRBJ2-3
v_call: TRBV20-1
cdr3_aa: SNRLASTDTQY

j_call: TRBJ2-5
v_call: TRBV29-1
cdr3_aa: SVALGVQETQY

j_call: TRBJ1-2
v_call: TRBV6-5
cdr3_aa: ASRKGTGNSYGYT

j_call: TRBJ2-1
v_call: TRBV5-1
cdr3_aa: ASSAGTQWEEQF

j_call: TRBJ2-5
v_call: TRBV9
cdr3_aa: ASSVGGLAGGTQY

j_call: TRBJ1-5
v_call: TRBV4-1
cdr3_aa: ASSQGLLQGKNQPQH

j_call: TRBJ2-2
v_call: TRBV19
cdr3_aa: ASSILAGGPRTGELF

j_call: TRBJ1-2
v_call: TRBV25-1
cdr3_aa: ASSEVSEYGYT

j_call: TRBJ1-2
v_call: TRBV3-1
cdr3_aa: ASSQDETYGYT

j_call: TRBJ1-5
v_call: TRBV7-9
cdr3_aa: ASSNGQGAMGWNQPQH

j_call: TRBJ2-5
v_call: TRBV6-6
cdr3_aa: ASSYIETQY

j_call: TRBJ2-7
v_call: TRBV7-2
cdr3_aa: ASSMRTGVSYEQY

j_call: TRBJ1-2
v_call: TRBV7-9
cdr3_aa: ASSQAPSYGYT

j_call: TRBJ2-1
v_call: TRBV15
cdr3_aa: ATSGRDSHNEQF

j_call: TRBJ1-1
v_call: TRBV9
cdr3_aa: ASSVGGGEAF

j_call: TRBJ1-2
v_call: TRBV18
cdr3_aa: ASSPEGQNYGYT

j_call: TRBJ2-7
v_call: TRBV5-1
cdr3_aa: ASSLSGTGNYEQY

j_call: TRBJ2-3
v_call: TRBV10-1
cdr3_aa: ASSEIAGAKPDTQY

j_call: TRBJ2-2
v_call: TRBV4-2
cdr3_aa: ASSRPRGALANTGELF

j_call: TRBJ2-7
v_call: TRBV5-4
cdr3_aa: ASSLASGDEQY

j_call: TRBJ2-2
v_call: TRBV11-2
cdr3_aa: ASSLDPGGLTGELF

j_call: TRBJ2-2
v_call: TRBV11-2
cdr3_aa: ASSLTSGMYTGELF

j_call: TRBJ2-5
v_call: TRBV11-2
cdr3_aa: ASSLPAGETQY

j_call: TRBJ2-5
v_call: TRBV5-1
cdr3_aa: ASSLTSGGAYQETQY

j_call: TRBJ2-1
v_call: TRBV18
cdr3_aa: ASSPQGEYNEQF

j_call: TRBJ2-7
v_call: TRBV29-1
cdr3_aa: SVKWGTYEQY

j_call: TRBJ1-2
v_call: TRBV7-9
cdr3_aa: ASSSHSSNYGYT

j_call: TRBJ1-5
v_call: TRBV6-5
cdr3_aa: ASSYSRSYQPQH

j_call: TRBJ2-1
v_call: TRBV20-1
cdr3_aa: SAGGRAPYNEQF

j_call: TRBJ2-1
v_call: TRBV29-1
cdr3_aa: SVIDTSKGNEQF